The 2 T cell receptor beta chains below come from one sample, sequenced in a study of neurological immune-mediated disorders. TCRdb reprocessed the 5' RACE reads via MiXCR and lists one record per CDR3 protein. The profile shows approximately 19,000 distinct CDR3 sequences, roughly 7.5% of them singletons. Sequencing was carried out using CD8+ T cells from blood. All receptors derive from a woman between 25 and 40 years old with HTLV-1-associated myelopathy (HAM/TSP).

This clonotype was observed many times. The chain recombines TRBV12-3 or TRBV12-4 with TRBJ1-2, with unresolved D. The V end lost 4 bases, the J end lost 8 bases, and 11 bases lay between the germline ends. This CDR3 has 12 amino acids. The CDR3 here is CASSSPSGGYTF. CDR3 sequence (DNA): TGTGCCAGCAGTTCACCCTCGGGGGGCTACACCTTC.

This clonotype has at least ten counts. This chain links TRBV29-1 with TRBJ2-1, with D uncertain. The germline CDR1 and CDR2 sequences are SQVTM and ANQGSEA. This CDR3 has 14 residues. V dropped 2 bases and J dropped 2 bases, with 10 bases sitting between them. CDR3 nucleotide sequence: TGCAGCGTTGAATACACGGATCCCTACAATGAGCAGTTCTTC. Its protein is CSVEYTDPYNEQFF.